These 26 T cell receptor beta chains came from one sample sequenced in a study of graft-versus-host responses after intestinal transplantation. Sequenced by immunoSEQ multiplex PCR; TCRdb stores in-frame clones only, minus some. The sample holds 130,000 to 150,000 clones, about nine tenths seen once. These receptors are not linked to any known antigen. Here the sequenced sample was unstimulated CD4+ T cells sorted from spleen or lymph node cells, taken before intestinal transplant. Receptors originate from a human donor who received an intestinal transplant.

This chain joins TRBV7-6 and TRBJ1-2, with TRBD1 as a possible D gene (6 bases). Germline values: CDR1 SGHVS, CDR2 FNYEAQ. CDR3 size: 16 residues. V dropped 1 base and J dropped 2 bases, with 14 bases sitting between them. CDR3 amino acids: CASSLGGGAGNYGYTF. The CDR3 DNA reads TGTGCCAGCAGCTTAGGAGGGGGGGCTGGCAACTATGGCTACACCTTC.

The chain has TRBV7-9 and TRBJ2-1, with 8 bases matching TRBD1. Trimming cost V 7 bases and J 3 bases; bases outside gene matches: 14. This CDR3 comprises 17 residues. Germline V gene lookup returns CDR1 SEHNR and CDR2 FQNEAQ (reference sequence). In nucleotides, the CDR3 is TGTGCCAGCAACAGGGGGGCTAGCGCCTATCTCTACAATGAGCAGTTCTTC. Protein product: CASNRGASAYLYNEQFF.

The chain combines TRBV9 with TRBJ1-6; D not certain. Germline V gene sequence: CDR1 SGDLS, CDR2 YYNGEE. The CDR3 runs to 16 residues. V was trimmed by 4 bases and J by 0 bases, leaving 11 bases between them. CDR3 region: CASSPRVSSYNSPLHF. As DNA, the CDR3 is TGTGCCAGCAGCCCCCGCGTGAGCTCCTATAATTCACCCCTCCACTTT. The full variable domain, completed using reference TRBV9 and TRBJ1-6, is DSGVTQTPKHLITATGQRVTLRCSPRSGDLSVYWYQQSLDQGLQFLIQYYNGEERAKGNILERFSAQQFPDLHSELNLSSLELGDSALYFCASSPRVSSYNSPLHFGNGTRLTVT.

The chain carries TRBV4-3 and TRBJ1-2; a weak D match, TRBD1 (6 bases). The CDR3 extends over 16 amino acids. V dropped 1 base and J dropped 4 bases, with 16 bases sitting between them. Germline V CDR1 and CDR2: LGHNA, YSLEER. CDR3 DNA sequence: TGCGCCAGCAGCCAAGTAATGGGGGCAGGGATCTATGGCTACACCTTC. Protein product: CASSQVMGAGIYGYTF.

The chain employs TRBV7-9 and TRBJ2-5, with no clear D. The DNA end is more similar to TRBJ2-7, so the J call may be wrong. The germline gives CDR1 SEHNR, CDR2 FQNEAQ (reference sequence). The CDR3 extends over 13 amino acids. The CDR3 DNA follows: TGTGCCAGCAGCTTAGAAAAGGGCTACGAGCAGTACTTC. Its protein is CASSLEKGYEQYF.

The gene calls are TRBV9 and TRBJ2-2; D gene uncertain. The CDR3 loop spans 16 amino acids. The germline CDR1 and CDR2 sequences are SGDLS and YYNGEE. Trimming pared 0 bases from V and 1 base from J, leaving 10 bases between. The CDR3 DNA sequence: TGTGCCAGCAGCGTAGCTGCGCAATTGAACACCGGGGAGCTGTTTTTT. It specifies CASSVAAQLNTGELFF.

V is TRBV10-2 and J is TRBJ1-1; D unclear. CDR1 WSHSY and CDR2 SAAADI come from the germline V gene. CDR3 length: 13 amino acids. V was shortened by 0 bases and J by 4 bases, with 6 bases between the two germline ends. CDR3 sequence reads: CASSESIGTEAFF. CDR3 bases: TGCGCCAGCAGTGAGTCAATTGGCACTGAAGCTTTCTTT.

This chain connects TRBV21-1 to TRBJ2-1; the table's D call, TRBD2, has no DNA check behind it. TRBV21-1 is reported as a pseudogene. There are 21 residues in the CDR3. Written as DNA, the CDR3 is TGTGCCAGCAGCAAAGGAAATAGGGGGACTAGCGGGTCTCCCCTCTACAATGAGCAGTTCTTC. Protein: CASSKGNRGTSGSPLYNEQFF.

This clone was picked up a small number of times. The J gene is TRBJ1-1, the V gene TRBV4-2; D ambiguous. Germline values: CDR1 LGHNA, CDR2 YNFKEQ. With 0 bases removed from V and 1 base from J, the gap between germline ends came to 3 bases. The CDR3 runs 13 residues. The CDR3 protein is CASSQEENTEAFF. The CDR3 nucleotides read TGTGCCAGCAGCCAAGAGGAGAACACTGAAGCTTTCTTT.

Concerning this clone itself: This specimen includes other DNA sequences encoding the same CDR3. This chain joins TRBV5-1 and TRBJ2-7; D is possibly TRBD1 or TRBD2 (5 bases each). V was trimmed by 0 bases and J by 2 bases, leaving 12 bases between them. The CDR3 extends over 15 amino acids. The V gene's germline CDR1 is SGHRS and CDR2 YFSETQ. The CDR3: CASSLAATGPYEQYF. As DNA, the CDR3 is TGCGCCAGCAGCTTGGCCGCGACGGGACCCTACGAGCAGTACTTC. The full variable domain, in which reference TRBV5-1 and TRBJ2-7 provide the parts outside the CDR3, is KAGVTQTPRYLIKTRGQQVTLSCSPISGHRSVSWYQQTPGQGLQFLFEYFSETQRNKGNFPGRFSGRQFSNSRSEMNVSTLELGDSALYLCASSLAATGPYEQYFGPGTRLTVT.

The V and J genes are TRBV6-5 and TRBJ2-1; no clear D. The CDR3 sequence is 15 residues long. V was cut by 2 bases and J by 0 bases, with 8 bases left in between. Germline V gives CDR1 MNHEY, CDR2 SVGAGI. The chain's CDR3 is CASSYTESSYNEQFF. Here the CDR3 DNA reads TGTGCCAGCAGTTACACCGAGAGCTCCTACAATGAGCAGTTCTTC.

This chain connects TRBV5-1 to TRBJ2-3; D is unresolved. Deletions cut 4 bases from V and 1 base from J, with 16 bases between. The germline V gene has CDR1 SGHRS and CDR2 YFSETQ. The CDR3 covers 16 residues. CDR3 sequence: CASSPYGPVRTDTQYF. For the CDR3, the DNA is TGCGCCAGCAGCCCCTACGGACCCGTACGCACAGATACGCAGTATTTT.

This sequence joins TRBV5-1 and TRBJ2-3; 8 bases agree with TRBD1. The CDR3 consists of 15 residues. V shed 0 bases, J shed 4 bases, and the junction held 4 bases outside the gene matches. CDR1 and CDR2 (germline): SGHRS, YFSETQ. The CDR3 loop reads CASSLEDRDSDTQYF. The CDR3 DNA sequence: TGCGCCAGCAGCTTGGAGGACAGGGATTCAGATACGCAGTATTTT. The variable domain in full, with the rest retrieved from reference TRBV5-1 and TRBJ2-3, is KAGVTQTPRYLIKTRGQQVTLSCSPISGHRSVSWYQQTPGQGLQFLFEYFSETQRNKGNFPGRFSGRQFSNSRSEMNVSTLELGDSALYLCASSLEDRDSDTQYFGPGTRLTVL.

V is TRBV7-2 and J is TRBJ2-1; D uncertain. The CDR3 sequence is 14 residues long. V dropped 1 base and J dropped 15 bases, with 19 bases sitting between them. Germline CDR1 and CDR2: SGHTA and FQGNSA. DNA for the CDR3: TGTGCCAGCAGCTTAGGTTCTGAGAGGCCTGGGTGGTTCTTC. Encoded protein: CASSLGSERPGWFF.

The rearrangement joins TRBV7-2 to TRBJ2-7; 9 nucleotides match TRBD1. The CDR3 runs 15 residues. J gave up 3 bases and V 5 bases, and 8 bases lay outside the gene matches. Looked up from germline, CDR1 is SGHTA and CDR2 is FQGNSA. The CDR3 here is CASSPDRGPYYEQYF. The CDR3 DNA sequence: TGTGCCAGCAGCCCGGACAGGGGACCCTACTACGAGCAGTACTTC.

This clone was counted once. This CDR3 reads CASSFGRKNTEAFF. For the CDR3, the DNA is TGTGCCAGTAGTTTTGGACGGAAGAACACTGAAGCTTTCTTT. The chain carries TRBV19 and TRBJ1-1, with D unresolved. Trimming stripped 5 bases from V and 1 base from J, with 11 bases between. The CDR3 runs to 14 residues. Germline CDR1 reads LNHDA; CDR2 reads SQIVND (reference sequence). Supplemented by reference TRBV19 and TRBJ1-1, the full variable domain reads DGGITQSPKYLFRKEGQNVTLSCEQNLNHDAMYWYRQDPGQGLRLIYYSQIVNDFQKGDIAEGYSVSREKKESFPLTVTSAQKNPTAFYLCASSFGRKNTEAFFGQGTRLTVV.

The gene calls are TRBV28 and TRBJ2-7; D is unresolved. The germline V gene encodes CDR1 MDHEN and CDR2 SYDVKM. This CDR3 spans 13 amino acids. With 4 bases removed from V and 4 bases from J, the gap between germline ends came to 11 bases. This chain's CDR3 is CASSSTTPYEQYF. The CDR3 region has the DNA TGTGCCAGCAGTTCGACCACCCCTTACGAGCAGTACTTC.

The count of this clone is one. This chain links TRBV5-3 with TRBJ1-1; TRBD1 is a possible D gene (5 bases). TRBV5-3 is an ORF, and what it does is uncertain. The CDR3 spans 16 residues. The V gene lost 3 bases and the J gene lost 1 base, with 16 bases spanning the gap. The CDR3 bases are TGTGCCAGAAGCTCTCCCGGGACGTTTACGAACACTGAAGCTTTCTTT. Encoded protein: CARSSPGTFTNTEAFF.

The CDR3 loop is CASSHDRVMPNEQFF. CDR3 DNA sequence: TGTGCCAGCAGTCATGACAGGGTTATGCCCAATGAGCAGTTCTTC. This rearrangement joins TRBV27 to TRBJ2-1, with 7 bases fitting TRBD1. J was trimmed by 6 bases and V by 5 bases; bases with no gene match: 10. This CDR3 has 15 residues. CDR1 MNHEY and CDR2 SMNVEV come from the germline V gene (reference sequence).

This chain links TRBV5-1 with TRBJ2-5, with 10 positions matching TRBD2. The germline V gene has CDR1 SGHRS and CDR2 YFSETQ. The ends lost 4 bases at V and 3 bases at J; junction bases unmatched: 3. CDR3 length equals 14 residues. CDR3 sequence (DNA): TGCGCCAGCAGCGGAACTAGCGGGAAAGAGACCCAGTACTTC. Its translation: CASSGTSGKETQYF.

This clone appeared a few times. The chain has TRBV11-2 and TRBJ1-5; a possible D gene is TRBD1 (6 bases). The CDR3 consists of 15 residues. The V and J ends lost 5 bases and 4 bases respectively, with 15 bases between them. Germline CDR1 and CDR2: SGHAT and FQNNGV. CDR3: CASSLAGQPNQPQHF. Here the CDR3 DNA reads TGTGCCAGCAGCCTAGCAGGACAGCCAAATCAGCCCCAGCATTTT.

The chain joins TRBV29-1 to TRBJ1-4, with 9 bases lining up with TRBD1. With V trimmed by 7 bases and J by 7 bases, 10 bases remained unmatched. The CDR3 sequence is 14 residues long. In germline, CDR1 is SQVTM, CDR2 ANQGSEA. CDR3 residues: CSAIPTGGGEKLFF. The CDR3 DNA follows: TGCAGCGCCATACCGACAGGGGGAGGTGAAAAACTGTTTTTT.

The chain has TRBV5-6 and TRBJ2-1; D is undetermined. V lost 4 bases and J 3 bases, leaving 14 bases between the germline ends. The CDR3 consists of 15 residues. CDR1 and CDR2 (germline): SGHDT, YYEEEE. Written as DNA, the CDR3 is TGTGCCAGCAGCCCTGGGTTCAACTACTACAATGAGCAGTTCTTC. As protein: CASSPGFNYYNEQFF.

This clone was counted once. This chain connects TRBV5-4 to TRBJ2-7, with no clear D. The CDR3 is 12 residues long. V was trimmed by 1 base and J by 2 bases, leaving 4 bases between them. CDR1 and CDR2 (germline): SGHNT, YYREEE (reference sequence). CDR3 region: CASSLFPYEQYF. For the CDR3, the DNA is TGTGCCAGCAGCTTGTTCCCCTACGAGCAGTACTTC. The whole variable domain, remainder taken from reference TRBV5-4 and TRBJ2-7, is ETGVTQSPTHLIKTRGQQVTLRCSSQSGHNTVSWYQQALGQGPQFIFQYYREEENGRGNFPPRFSGLQFPNYSSELNVNALELDDSALYLCASSLFPYEQYFGPGTRLTVT.

This CDR3 reads CASSSLRDREETQYF. In DNA, the CDR3 is TGTGCCAGCAGTTCCCTCCGGGACCGAGAAGAGACCCAGTACTTC. V and J are TRBV28 and TRBJ2-5, with D perhaps being TRBD1 or TRBD2 (5 bases each). V was shortened by 4 bases and J by 3 bases, with 15 bases between the two germline ends. The CDR3 has 15 residues. Germline CDR1 and CDR2: MDHEN and SYDVKM.

The chain uses TRBV11-2 and TRBJ1-5; TRBD1 matches 8 bases. With 5 bases clipped from V and 2 bases from J, the junction kept 5 bases outside the gene matches. CDR3 length: 15 amino acids. In germline, CDR1 is SGHAT, CDR2 FQNNGV. The CDR3 loop is CASSRTGMRNQPQHF. The CDR3 region has the DNA TGTGCCAGCAGCAGGACAGGGATGCGCAATCAGCCCCAGCATTTT.